Listed below are T cell receptor beta chains from one sample, sequenced in a study of cytomegalovirus exposure and HLA in healthy donors. The assay was immunoSEQ multiplex PCR, and TCRdb's table has in-frame clones only and misses some. The sample records roughly 150,000 clones, about 80% being singletons. The sample taken for sequencing was PBMCs. The receptors stem from a man between 25 and 39 years old in good health and CMV-seropositive. Each CDR3 is given without its conserved first and last residue. The D gene is left open where the match is weak. A clone size is listed for some rows: how often the clone was seen (once, few, many), or a class if it is expanded.

size | D | J | V | CDR3
- | - | TRBJ1-4 | TRBV29-1 | SASIATFEKLF
- | TRBD2 | TRBJ2-7 | TRBV6-5 | ASSNSRTSEQY
few | TRBD1 | TRBJ2-7 | TRBV29-1 | SVGGTGKAEQY
- | - | TRBJ1-5 | TRBV25-1 | ASSPPPGQPQH
- | - | TRBJ2-7 | TRBV4-2 | ASSQDSAGWDEQY
- | - | TRBJ2-7 | TRBV5-5 | ASSLVTNYEQY
- | - | TRBJ2-3 | TRBV5-6 | ASSLPIANPTDTQY
- | TRBD2 | TRBJ2-1 | TRBV4-1 | ASSQDEAGTYEQF
- | - | TRBJ2-5 | TRBV28 | ASSPMVGTQY
once | - | TRBJ1-2 | TRBV6-5 | ASSIHRGNGYT
- | - | TRBJ2-7 | TRBV20-1 | SAPLTGEQY
- | TRBD1 | - | TRBV18 | ASSRRAGGHSYEQY
- | TRBD1 | TRBJ2-7 | TRBV7-7 | ASSRGQDYEQY
- | TRBD1 | TRBJ1-5 | TRBV28 | ASSSWTGEYRGNQPQH
- | - | TRBJ2-1 | TRBV4-2 | ASSQERDFAYNEQF
few | TRBD1 | TRBJ1-6 | TRBV4-3 | ASSQGTGTAHSPLH
- | - | TRBJ2-2 | TRBV7-9 | ASSQTGVNSGELF
- | - | TRBJ2-5 | TRBV2 | ASRDTWYQETQY
- | - | TRBJ2-3 | TRBV21-1 | ASSATRAPIWATTDTQY
- | TRBD2 | TRBJ2-3 | TRBV14 | ASSQTGGRAWGTDTQY
- | - | TRBJ2-1 | TRBV28 | ASSAPLGSVNEQF
once | TRBD1 | TRBJ2-7 | TRBV5-6 | ASSLGTGPGEQY
- | - | TRBJ1-5 | TRBV21-1 | ASSRRTGPQH
once | - | TRBJ2-5 | TRBV5-4 | ASSKRLVTTLDLETQY
- | - | TRBJ1-2 | TRBV27 | ASSFGGEGYGYT
- | - | TRBJ2-3 | TRBV29-1 | SVEKGVTDTQY
- | TRBD2 | TRBJ2-1 | TRBV7-9 | ASSPMTGGSYNEQF
- | - | TRBJ1-3 | TRBV7-2 | ATAKQPSGNTIY
- | - | TRBJ1-2 | TRBV27 | ASSLLGGTGYT